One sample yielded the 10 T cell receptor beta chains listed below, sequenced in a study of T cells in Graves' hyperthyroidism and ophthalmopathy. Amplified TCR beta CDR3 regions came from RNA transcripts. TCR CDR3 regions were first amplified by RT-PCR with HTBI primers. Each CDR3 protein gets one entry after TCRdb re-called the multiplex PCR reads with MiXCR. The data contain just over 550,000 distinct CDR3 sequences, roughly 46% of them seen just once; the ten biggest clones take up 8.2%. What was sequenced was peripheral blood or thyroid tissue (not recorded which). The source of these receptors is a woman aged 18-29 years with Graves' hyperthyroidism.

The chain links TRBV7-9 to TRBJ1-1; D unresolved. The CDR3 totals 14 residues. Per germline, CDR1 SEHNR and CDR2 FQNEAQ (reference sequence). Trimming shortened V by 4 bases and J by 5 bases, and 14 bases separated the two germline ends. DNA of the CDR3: TGTGCCAGCAGCTCTAATCTCGGAGAAACTGAAGCTTTCTTT. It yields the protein CASSSNLGETEAFF.

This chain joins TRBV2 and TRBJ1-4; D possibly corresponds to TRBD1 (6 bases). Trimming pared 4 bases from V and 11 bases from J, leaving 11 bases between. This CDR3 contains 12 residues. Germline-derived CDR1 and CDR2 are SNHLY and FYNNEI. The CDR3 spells CASSGTVGKLFF. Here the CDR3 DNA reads TGTGCCAGCAGTGGGACAGTGGGGAAACTGTTTTTT.

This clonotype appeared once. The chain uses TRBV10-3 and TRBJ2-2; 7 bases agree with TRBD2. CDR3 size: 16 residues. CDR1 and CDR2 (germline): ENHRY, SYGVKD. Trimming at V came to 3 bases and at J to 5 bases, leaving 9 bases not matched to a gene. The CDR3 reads CAISEGLAELTGELFF. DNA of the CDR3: TGTGCCATCAGTGAAGGCCTAGCGGAACTAACCGGGGAGCTGTTTTTT.

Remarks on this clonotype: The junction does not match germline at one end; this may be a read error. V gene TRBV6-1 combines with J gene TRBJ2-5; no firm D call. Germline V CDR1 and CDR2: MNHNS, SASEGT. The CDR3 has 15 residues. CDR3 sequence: CAISEALIAGETQYF. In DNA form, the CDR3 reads TGTGCCATCAGTGAAGCGCTTATAGCCGGAGAGACCCAGTACTTC.

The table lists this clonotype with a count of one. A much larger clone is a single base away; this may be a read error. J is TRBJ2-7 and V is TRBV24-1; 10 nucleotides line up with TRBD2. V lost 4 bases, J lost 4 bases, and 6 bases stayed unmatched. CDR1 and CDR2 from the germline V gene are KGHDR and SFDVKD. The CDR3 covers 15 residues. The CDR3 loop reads CATSETGTSAYEQYF. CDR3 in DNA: TGTGCCACCAGTGAGACCGGGACTAGCGCTTACGAGCAGTACTTC.

The CDR3 loop reads CASKSRLAETEQYF. The CDR3 bases are TGTGCCAGTAAAAGCCGACTAGCGGAGACCGAGCAGTACTTC. The V gene is TRBV19, the J gene TRBJ2-5; 9 nucleotides align to TRBD2. The DNA end is a closer match to TRBJ2-7, so the J assignment may be wrong. This CDR3 comprises 14 residues. CDR1 and CDR2 (germline): LNHDA, SQIVND (reference sequence).

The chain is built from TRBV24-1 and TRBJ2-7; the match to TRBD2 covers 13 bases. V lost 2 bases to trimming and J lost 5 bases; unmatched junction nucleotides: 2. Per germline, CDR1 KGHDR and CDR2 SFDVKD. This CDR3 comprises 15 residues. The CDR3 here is CATSDSGLAGDEQYF. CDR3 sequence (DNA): TGTGCCACCAGTGATTCCGGACTAGCGGGAGACGAGCAGTACTTC.

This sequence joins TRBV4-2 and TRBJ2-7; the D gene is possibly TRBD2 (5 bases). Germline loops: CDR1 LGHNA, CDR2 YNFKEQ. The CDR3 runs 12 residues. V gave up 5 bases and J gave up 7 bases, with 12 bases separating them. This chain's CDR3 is CASSVVTGEQYF. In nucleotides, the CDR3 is TGTGCCAGCAGCGTAGTGACGGGAGAGCAGTACTTC.

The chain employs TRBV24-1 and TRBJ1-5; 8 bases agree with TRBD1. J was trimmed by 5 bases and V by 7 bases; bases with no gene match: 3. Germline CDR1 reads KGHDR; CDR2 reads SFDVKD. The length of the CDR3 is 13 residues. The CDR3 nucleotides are TGTGCCACCAGGACAGGGGCGGATCAGCCCCAGCATTTT. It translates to CATRTGADQPQHF.

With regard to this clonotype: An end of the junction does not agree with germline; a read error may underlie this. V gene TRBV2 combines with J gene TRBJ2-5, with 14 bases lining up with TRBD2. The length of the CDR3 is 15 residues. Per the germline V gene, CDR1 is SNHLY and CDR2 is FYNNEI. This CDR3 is CASSKGTSGGVATDF. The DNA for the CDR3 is TGTGCCAGCAGTAAGGGGACTAGCGGGGGTGTCGCAACAGACTTC.